The 3 T cell receptor beta chains below were found in one sample sequenced in a study of blood T cell repertoires in COVID-19. Repertoires were generated with immunoSEQ multiplex PCR, while TCRdb's copy carries only in-frame clones and drops some. The table shows approximately 220,000 clones, with more than 70% occurring only once. The sequencing input was PBMCs or T cells enriched from blood (not recorded which). The receptor source for this set is a woman aged 40-49 years with acute COVID-19.

This rearrangement joins TRBV18 to TRBJ1-3; D gene ambiguous. This CDR3 region has 16 residues. V was pared by 1 base and J by 0 bases, with 10 bases between. Per the germline V gene, CDR1 is KGHSH and CDR2 is LQKENI. The CDR3 DNA reads as TGTGCCAGCTCACCACAGAACGCAGTCTCTGGAAACACCATATATTTT. Its translation is CASSPQNAVSGNTIYF.

The CDR3: CASSYLGGTEAFF. The CDR3 region has the DNA TGTGCCAGCAGTTACTTGGGGGGCACTGAAGCTTTCTTT. This chain joins TRBV6-5 and TRBJ1-1; possibly TRBD1 for D (5 bases). The CDR3 covers 13 residues. CDR1 MNHEY and CDR2 SVGAGI come from the germline V gene. Trimming left V 1 base short and J 4 bases short, with 7 bases between.

This chain joins TRBV27 and TRBJ2-3; D not certain. Trimming shortened V by 2 bases and J by 2 bases, and 14 bases separated the two germline ends. Per germline, CDR1 MNHEY and CDR2 SMNVEV (reference sequence). There are 16 residues in the CDR3. The CDR3 loop reads CASSLRVLSSTDTQYF. In DNA, the CDR3 is TGTGCCAGCAGTTTACGGGTACTTTCCTCCACAGATACGCAGTATTTT.